This TCR beta chain was found in a study of spatial heterogeneity in lung cancer. Time point: sample taken at primary tumor resection. Without sorting, whole RNA was sequenced from tumor, nontumor lung or frozen PBMC. This clonotype was observed at least ten times. TCRdb passed the 5' RACE reads through MiXCR, listing each CDR3 protein once. The top ten clones hold less than 35% of a sample with about 36,000 distinct CDR3 sequences, less than 5.5% of them seen once. Material: PBMCs, obtained at surgery. This TCR came from a female donor with early-stage non-small cell lung cancer.

The CDR3 DNA reads TGCGCCAGCAGCCAAGAACCCACCGACTACAATGAGCAGTTCTTC. Encoded protein: CASSQEPTDYNEQFF. The V call is TRBV4-3, the J call TRBJ2-1; no definite D call. The V gene lost 0 bases and the J gene lost 3 bases, with 9 bases spanning the gap. The CDR3 consists of 15 residues. CDR1 is LGHNA and CDR2 is YSLEER in the germline V gene.